This T cell receptor beta chain is drawn from a study of shared clonotypes between healthy human individuals. Whole-study context: Used for every donor were three CD4 naive, three CD4 memory, two CD8 naive and one CD8 memory plate.

Assay: immunoSEQ multiplex PCR; the TCRdb copy retains only in-frame clones and omits some. The sample records fewer than 850,000 clones, about 96% being singletons. CD8 cells classed as naive were CD45RO-negative and positively selected for CCR7, excluding terminally differentiated effector memory CD45RA+ cells. The healthy adult donors were HIV-negative and reported no recent acute infections or vaccinations. Comments on this clone: What it recognizes is unknown.

Study-level results: The diversity represented, both genetic and in exposure history, was limited by few donors. A reduction in generation probabilities was seen for non-shared clonotypes relative to those shared by all four donors.

CDR3 size: 17 residues. V lost 3 bases and J lost 1, with 16 bases in between. Germline CDR1 is LGHNA and CDR2 is YSLEER. The V gene is TRBV4-3, the J gene TRBJ2-1; D could derive from TRBD1 or TRBD2 (5 bases each). Sequenced: naive CD8+ T cells sorted from blood. This TCR was recovered from a man aged 25 to 40 in good health. The CDR3: CASSQGPGTSSYNEQFF. CDR3 coding DNA: TGCGCCAGCAGCCAGGGCCCCGGGACCTCTTCCTACAATGAGCAGTTCTTC.